The 31 T cell receptor beta chains below all came from one sample that was sequenced in a study of T cells in Graves' hyperthyroidism and ophthalmopathy. What was amplified from RNA transcripts were TCR beta CDR3 regions. First-round RT-PCR of the TCR CDR3 relied on the HTBI primer set. TCRdb re-derived calls from the multiplex PCR reads in MiXCR, one entry per CDR3 protein. The sample has 500,000 to 600,000 distinct CDR3 sequences, approximately 20% seen once; the top ten hold about 50%. The sample consisted of blood. The receptors stem from a middle-aged man with Graves' ophthalmopathy.

This rearrangement joins TRBV12-3 or TRBV12-4 to TRBJ1-1; D unresolved. Trimming cost V 5 bases and J 0 bases, with 10 bases left between them. This CDR3 region has 14 residues. DNA of the CDR3: TGTGCCAGCAGTACCATCTACATGAACACTGAAGCTTTCTTT. Translation: CASSTIYMNTEAFF.

The chain carries TRBV10-3 and TRBJ1-2; 9 bases line up with TRBD1. The CDR3 has 14 residues. CDR1 is ENHRY and CDR2 is SYGVKD in the germline V gene. The trim removed 2 bases at V and 2 bases at J, leaving 0 bases unmatched. The CDR3 protein is CAISEGQGNYGYTF. In DNA, the CDR3 is TGTGCCATCAGTGAGGGACAGGGGAACTATGGCTACACCTTC.

This clonotype showed up just a few times. This chain joins TRBV2 and TRBJ2-1; 11 nucleotides agree with TRBD2. The CDR3 runs to 15 residues. Germline V gene lookup returns CDR1 SNHLY and CDR2 FYNNEI. Unmatched junction bases numbered 10, after V lost 10 bases and J lost 5 bases. DNA for the CDR3: TGTGCCACCTCTCCACTAGCGGGAGTTGACAATGAGCAGTTCTTC. Its protein product is CATSPLAGVDNEQFF.

This chain joins TRBV6-4 and TRBJ2-1, with TRBD2 matching 9 bases. Germline loops: CDR1 MRHNA, CDR2 SNTAGT. V shed 6 bases, J shed 9 bases, and the junction held 6 bases outside the gene matches. CDR3 length: 13 residues. The CDR3 coding sequence is TGTGCCAGCAGCCGGACTAGCGCTGTTGAGCAGTTCTTC. Its translation is CASSRTSAVEQFF.

This clonotype was observed at least ten times. The V call is TRBV28, the J call TRBJ2-2; the D is unclear. The V end lost 2 bases, the J end lost 3 bases, and 4 bases lay between the germline ends. This CDR3 is 13 amino acids long. From germline, CDR1 is MDHEN and CDR2 SYDVKM. The CDR3 DNA reads as TGTGCCAGCAGTTTAATCTACACCGGGGAGCTGTTTTTT. Encoded protein: CASSLIYTGELFF.

This clonotype was picked up many times. The V call is TRBV28, the J call TRBJ2-2; TRBD1 matches 7 bases. V shed 7 bases, J shed 5 bases, and the junction held 13 bases outside the gene matches. CDR1 and CDR2 from the germline V gene are MDHEN and SYDVKM. The CDR3 runs 16 residues. The CDR3 DNA sequence: TGTGCCAGCAAGGGTGGGAGACAGGGTACTACCGGGGAGCTGTTTTTT. Translated: CASKGGRQGTTGELFF.

The CDR3 nucleotides are TGTGCCAGCAGCTTGGGTACTAGTCCTGGGGAGCAGTACTTC. It specifies CASSLGTSPGEQYF. The chain has TRBV11-2 and TRBJ2-7, with D possibly TRBD2 on 5 matching bases. This CDR3 region has 14 residues. CDR1 and CDR2 (germline): SGHAT, FQNNGV. Trimming removed 3 bases at V and 7 bases at J, with 16 bases between.

This chain connects TRBV30 to TRBJ2-5; D is unresolved. CDR1 GTSNPN and CDR2 SVGIG come from the germline V gene (reference sequence). V was clipped by 2 bases and J by 5 bases, with 12 bases between them. CDR3 length: 13 amino acids. This CDR3 reads CAWSPDWRETQYF. DNA of the CDR3: TGTGCCTGGAGTCCCGATTGGCGGGAGACCCAGTACTTC.

The genes are TRBV6-5 and TRBJ2-1; D call uncertain. Looked up from germline, CDR1 is MNHEY and CDR2 is SVGAGI. The germline V and J ends were trimmed by 0 bases and 8 bases, with 11 bases remaining between them. This CDR3 region has 14 residues. The CDR3 region has the DNA TGTGCCAGCAGTTACTCACCGACTGGGTATGAGCAGTTCTTC. Translation gives CASSYSPTGYEQFF.

This clonotype came up many times. This chain connects TRBV7-9 to TRBJ2-5, with D hard to call. The germline V gene has CDR1 SEHNR and CDR2 FQNEAQ (reference sequence). V was clipped by 6 bases and J by 4 bases, with 6 bases between them. This CDR3 spans 11 amino acids. In nucleotides, the CDR3 is TGTGCCAGCAGGACCGGAGAGACCCAGTACTTC. Protein: CASRTGETQYF.

This chain uses TRBV20-1 with TRBJ2-1, with 9 positions matching TRBD2. The CDR3 is made up of 14 amino acids. With V trimmed by 6 bases and J by 2 bases, 5 bases remained unmatched. CDR1 and CDR2 from the germline V gene are DFQATT and SNEGSKA (reference sequence). The CDR3 region has the DNA TGCAGTGCCATGACTAGCGGAACCTACAATGAGCAGTTCTTC. Amino acid sequence: CSAMTSGTYNEQFF.

In its sample, this clonotype was seen many times. The rearrangement uses TRBV20-1 and TRBJ1-2, with TRBD1 matching 7 bases. The V segment lost 0 bases and the J segment 3 bases; nucleotides outside the gene matches: 4. This CDR3 spans 14 amino acids. The V gene's germline CDR1 is DFQATT and CDR2 SNEGSKA (reference sequence). This chain's CDR3 is CSARDYRGDYGYTF. As DNA, the CDR3 is TGCAGTGCTAGAGATTACAGGGGAGACTATGGCTACACCTTC.

J is TRBJ2-1 and V is TRBV20-1, with 9 bases identical to TRBD2. There are 14 residues in the CDR3. Germline CDR1 is DFQATT and CDR2 is SNEGSKA (reference sequence). V trimming: 3 bases; J trimming: 3 bases; junction bases outside the gene matches: 3. The CDR3 reads CSASISGSYNEQFF. The CDR3 DNA reads as TGCAGTGCTAGTATTAGCGGGAGCTACAATGAGCAGTTCTTC.

There are many counts of this clonotype. This chain connects TRBV20-1 to TRBJ2-5; D is perhaps TRBD1 (6 bases). Trimming took off 0 bases at V and 2 bases at J, with 16 bases between the two ends. The V gene's germline CDR1 is DFQATT and CDR2 SNEGSKA (reference sequence). The CDR3 loop spans 16 amino acids. Here the CDR3 DNA reads TGCAGTGCTAGAGAGAGGAGACAGCAGGGGCAAGAGACCCAGTACTTC. It codes for CSARERRQQGQETQYF.

With regard to this clonotype: A much larger clone sits a single nucleotide away, making a read error possible. DNA of the CDR3: TGTGCCAGCAGTGAACAGGCGAACACCGGGGAGCTGTTTTTT. Translated: CASSEQANTGELFF. The rearrangement links TRBV2 to TRBJ2-2, with no clear D. Trimming stripped 2 bases from V and 0 bases from J, with 4 bases between. The CDR3 totals 14 residues. Looked up from germline, CDR1 is SNHLY and CDR2 is FYNNEI. The full variable domain, its missing parts supplied by reference TRBV2 and TRBJ2-2, is EPEVTQTPSHQVTQMGQEVILRCVPISNHLYFYWYRQILGQKVEFLVSFYNNEISEKSEIFDDQFSVERPDGSNFTLKIRSTKLEDSAMYFCASSEQANTGELFFGEGSRLTVL.

The chain combines TRBV20-1 with TRBJ2-5; maybe TRBD1 (5 bases). Trimming removed 6 bases at V and 7 bases at J, with 12 bases between. Germline CDR1 is DFQATT and CDR2 is SNEGSKA (reference sequence). There are 11 residues in the CDR3. The DNA for the CDR3 is TGCAGTGCAGGGGTTCGAGGGACCCAGTACTTC. As protein: CSAGVRGTQYF.

The rearrangement uses TRBV20-1 and TRBJ2-5; D assignment may be TRBD1 or TRBD2 (5 bases each). The germline V gene encodes CDR1 DFQATT and CDR2 SNEGSKA (reference sequence). Trimming cost V 0 bases and J 5 bases, with 13 bases left between them. The CDR3 consists of 14 residues. This chain's CDR3 is CSARDPGRMETQYF. The CDR3, as DNA: TGCAGTGCTAGAGATCCGGGACGCATGGAGACCCAGTACTTC.

This clonotype occurred a few times. The V call is TRBV6-2 or TRBV6-3, the J call TRBJ1-5, with D possibly TRBD1 on 6 matching bases. V was trimmed by 7 bases and J by 4 bases, leaving 14 bases between them. The V gene's germline CDR1 is MNHEY and CDR2 SVGEGT. The length of the CDR3 is 14 residues. The DNA of the CDR3 is TGTGCCAGCAATAACAGGGTCGGGAATCAGCCCCAGCATTTT. Protein: CASNNRVGNQPQHF.

The rearrangement joins TRBV6-9 to TRBJ2-7; 7 bases agree with TRBD2. Germline CDR1 is MNHGY and CDR2 is SVAAGI. The J segment lost 6 bases and the V segment lost 1 base, leaving 9 bases of the junction unmatched. There are 15 residues in the CDR3. CDR3 amino acids: CASSYFGGSQREQYF. The CDR3 DNA reads as TGTGCCAGCAGTTATTTCGGCGGGAGTCAGCGCGAGCAGTACTTC.

The J gene is TRBJ2-7, the V gene TRBV20-1; 8 bases fit TRBD1. V trimming: 0 bases; J trimming: 5 bases; junction bases outside the gene matches: 9. Germline V lookup: CDR1 DFQATT, CDR2 SNEGSKA (reference sequence). The CDR3 consists of 15 residues. The CDR3 sequence: CSARDLGQGGDEQYF. The DNA for the CDR3 is TGCAGTGCTAGAGATCTTGGACAGGGAGGTGACGAGCAGTACTTC.

This clonotype was observed a few times. V usage is TRBV18 and J usage is TRBJ1-1; D possibly corresponds to TRBD1 (5 bases). The CDR3 consists of 15 residues. Germline V CDR1 and CDR2: KGHSH, LQKENI. Trimming removed 2 bases from V and 0 bases from J, with 10 bases in between. As DNA, the CDR3 is TGTGCCAGCTCACCAGCGGGACGGATGAACACTGAAGCTTTCTTT. Translation gives CASSPAGRMNTEAFF.

This clonotype was counted ten times or more. The rearrangement uses TRBV7-2 and TRBJ2-3; the match to TRBD1 covers 7 bases. The CDR3 is 15 residues long. The V segment lost 5 bases and the J segment 4 bases; nucleotides outside the gene matches: 9. Germline CDR1 and CDR2: SGHTA and FQGNSA. This CDR3 reads CASSLGTQGADTQYF. The CDR3 DNA is TGTGCCAGCAGCCTTGGGACCCAGGGGGCAGATACGCAGTATTTT.

The chain combines TRBV9 with TRBJ2-3, with TRBD2 matching 9 bases. With 0 bases clipped from V and 3 bases from J, the junction kept 5 bases outside the gene matches. In germline, CDR1 is SGDLS, CDR2 YYNGEE. The CDR3 is 16 amino acids. The CDR3 spells CASSVDHSGGTDTQYF. CDR3 DNA: TGTGCCAGCAGCGTAGACCATAGCGGGGGAACAGATACGCAGTATTTT.

This clonotype was seen more than once but under ten times. V and J are TRBV10-3 and TRBJ1-1, with D possibly matching TRBD1 (6 bases). The germline gives CDR1 ENHRY, CDR2 SYGVKD. V was cut by 11 bases and J by 11 bases, with 18 bases left in between. This CDR3 region has 11 residues. The CDR3 loop is CASGGGQGAFF. The DNA of the CDR3 is TGTGCCTCCGGAGGCGGGCAGGGGGCTTTCTTT.

This clonotype was found many times. The V and J genes are TRBV30 and TRBJ2-5; 9 bases fit TRBD2. The CDR3 totals 14 residues. Germline V gene data show CDR1 as GTSNPN and CDR2 as SVGIG (reference sequence). J lost 5 bases, V lost 1 base, and 5 bases had no gene match. The CDR3 sequence is CAWSAMRGGETQYF. CDR3 nucleotides: TGTGCCTGGAGTGCGATGCGGGGGGGGGAGACCCAGTACTTC. The complete variable domain, with remaining parts taken from reference TRBV30 and TRBJ2-5, reads SQTIHQWPATLVQPVGSPLSLECTVEGTSNPNLYWYRQAAGRGLQLLFYSVGIGQISSEVPQNLSASRPQDRQFILSSKKLLLSDSGFYLCAWSAMRGGETQYFGPGTRLLVL.

This clonotype has a handful of counts. The rearrangement uses TRBV6-2 or TRBV6-3 and TRBJ2-1, with D possibly being TRBD2 (5 bases). Germline CDR1 and CDR2: MNHEY and SVGEGT. The CDR3 has 14 amino acids. Trimming removed 10 bases at V and 4 bases at J, with 17 bases between. The CDR3 spells CATKERPLYNEQFF. The CDR3 DNA sequence: TGTGCCACTAAGGAGCGGCCCCTTTACAATGAGCAGTTCTTC.

The gene calls are TRBV9 and TRBJ1-2; D is ambiguous. The CDR3 is 12 residues long. The germline V gene encodes CDR1 SGDLS and CDR2 YYNGEE. Deletions cut 0 bases from V and 4 bases from J, with 4 bases between. CDR3 residues: CASSVDGYGYTF. CDR3 DNA: TGTGCCAGCAGCGTAGACGGCTATGGCTACACCTTC.

This clonotype occurred many times. The chain combines TRBV5-1 with TRBJ2-3; D tentatively reads TRBD1 or TRBD2 (5 bases each). This CDR3 contains 15 residues. Per germline, CDR1 SGHRS and CDR2 YFSETQ. Trimming shortened V by 5 bases and J by 5 bases, and 18 bases separated the two germline ends. The CDR3 coding sequence is TGCGCCAGCAGTCCCACCGGGACCAAAGGAGATACGCAGTATTTT. It encodes CASSPTGTKGDTQYF.

In this sample, this clonotype turned up many times. The chain is built from TRBV28 and TRBJ2-1, with TRBD2 matching 8 bases. CDR3 length: 16 residues. Germline V gene lookup returns CDR1 MDHEN and CDR2 SYDVKM. V trimming: 2 bases; J trimming: 5 bases; junction bases outside the gene matches: 8. The CDR3 loop is CASSLVSSGRNNEQFF. Here the CDR3 DNA reads TGTGCCAGCAGTTTAGTGTCTAGCGGGCGGAACAATGAGCAGTTCTTC. Based on the CDR3 plus reference TRBV28 and TRBJ2-1, the full variable domain is DVKVTQSSRYLVKRTGEKVFLECVQDMDHENMFWYRQDPGLGLRLIYFSYDVKMKEKGDIPEGYSVSREKKERFSLILESASTNQTSMYLCASSLVSSGRNNEQFFGPGTRLTVL.

This sequence joins TRBV19 and TRBJ2-1; 10 positions match TRBD2. Germline V gives CDR1 LNHDA, CDR2 SQIVND (reference sequence). The CDR3 sequence is 16 residues long. With 4 bases clipped from V and 2 bases from J, the junction kept 5 bases outside the gene matches. CDR3 DNA sequence: TGTGCCAGTAGTACAACTAGCGGGATCGCCTACAATGAGCAGTTCTTC. Its translation is CASSTTSGIAYNEQFF.

The chain links TRBV30 to TRBJ2-4; TRBD1 aligns across 9 bases. This CDR3 region has 15 residues. The V segment lost 4 bases and the J segment 3 bases; nucleotides outside the gene matches: 7. Germline CDR1 GTSNPN, CDR2 SVGIG (reference sequence). The CDR3 nucleotides are TGTGCCTGGACCCTGTGGACAGGGGTCAAAAACATTCAGTACTTC. Translated: CAWTLWTGVKNIQYF.